Sequencing of this T cell receptor (beta chain) was carried out in a study of graft-versus-host responses after intestinal transplantation. Study information: The study gave all recipients anti-thymocyte globulin induction, then tacrolimus and steroids for approximately three years. Whole-study results and caveats: Detected in recipient marrow were GvH clones, some of which were first observed in ileum or blood. Declining HvG levels early post-transplant were linked to peak circulating GvH clone levels.

Intraepithelial and lamina propria lymphocytes were freed from processed graft tissue. The CDR3 is 18 residues long. CDR1 is SEHNR and CDR2 is FQNEAQ in the germline V gene (reference sequence). The V end lost 5 bases, the J end lost 0 bases, and 22 bases lay between the germline ends. Profiled with immunoSEQ multiplex PCR; TCRdb holds only in-frame clones, not every one. The profile shows more than 9,000 clones, just under 80% of them singletons. This clone was seen a handful of times. The antigen is undetermined. The clonotype comes from a human patient who received an intestinal transplant, so some T cells may come from the graft donor. The chain recombines TRBV7-9 with TRBJ2-5, with D tentatively TRBD2 (7 bases). The source material was ileum tissue, sampled approximately 530 days after intestinal transplant. The CDR3 coding sequence is TGTGCCAGCAGCCCACCGTTGGGGGGGCGGGTGTACCAAGAGACCCAGTACTTC. Amino acids: CASSPPLGGRVYQETQYF.